The present entry profiles one TCR beta chain with its context. Its specific antigen is unknown. No much larger clonotype is one base removed from it; base qualities were not supplied. For CDR1 and CDR2, the germline V gene (reference sequence) lists LNHNV and YYDKDF. The CDR3 spans 16 residues, from the cysteine through the phenylalanine. Only the CDR3 region is kept as DNA, spanning 48 bases read in frame from base 1. The germline ends are 15 bases apart after V is trimmed by 3 bases and J by 0 bases. Libraries were made using the immunoSEQ multiplex PCR assay. Per the authors' processing: A statistical classification framework was developed to diagnose cytomegalovirus status using the catalog of TCR beta chain sequences. TCRdb carries this immuneACCESS record with in-frame sequences only. Its versions omit some clonotypes, under half of them owing to an unresolved V gene in the studies checked, with the rest unexplained. The V and J calls and the clone size are those of that table, but D and trimming were determined from the DNA. The sample table contains some 110,000 clones; only one count was recorded for less than 90% of them. The ten biggest clones cover around 4.5% of the sample.

Separate from the approximately 700-subject first cohort, the validation cohort of about 120 subjects was the group to which the donors belonged. The data derive from a study of cytomegalovirus exposure and HLA in healthy donors (dated by TCRdb to 2015 to 2018). With respect to the entire study: According to a later analysis, the 120 or so validation repertoires were produced on the same platform as the roughly 700 repertoires of the first cohort. The study aimed to test whether cataloging public T cell receptors could reveal signatures of past pathogen exposure. The study combined high-throughput TCR immunosequencing, statistical association of individual TCRs with disease status, and machine learning to predict cytomegalovirus infection status. A separate validation cohort of roughly 130 different subjects was used in addition to the approximately 670-subject first cohort.

Paper-wide results and their limitations: According to the authors, the approach could potentially be generalized to other disease states and immunological phenotypes. A later analysis lacked HLA typing for the validation cohort, so it scored co-occurrence in that cohort across all 110 or so repertoires. The study listed approximately 150 TCR beta chains as associated with cytomegalovirus. A few of the identified cytomegalovirus-associated TCR beta chains were confirmed in vitro to be specific for cytomegalovirus antigens. Across donors, most TCR sequences were observed very rarely, whereas some public TCRs were present in many individuals. In both the original and validation cohorts, the classifier was reported to diagnose cytomegalovirus status with high specificity and sensitivity. A later analysis found that TCRs clustered in the first cohort also tended to co-occur in the 100 to 150 validation repertoires, with 94% of cluster scores above 0.

The sequence joins TRBV15 to TRBJ2-7; TRBD1 might be the D gene, on 6 matching bases. The TCR was taken from a young man in good health and CMV-seropositive. The sample taken for sequencing was PBMCs. The CDR3 amino acid sequence is: CATSSSGQRISYEQYF. The DNA is as follows: TGTGCCACCAGCAGTTCCGGACAGAGAATCTCCTACGAGCAGTACTTC.